The 17 T cell receptor beta chains in this list originate from one sample, sequenced in a study of T cells in Graves' hyperthyroidism and ophthalmopathy. Amplification yielded TCR beta CDR3 regions, with RNA transcripts as the source. First-round RT-PCR of the TCR CDR3 relied on the HTBI primer set. TCRdb itself ran the multiplex PCR reads through MiXCR, one entry per CDR3 protein. The sample shows roughly 700,000 distinct CDR3 sequences, just over 35% of them seen only once. The sample consisted of blood. The origin of the receptors is a woman between 40 and 50 years old with Graves' hyperthyroidism.

This clonotype was counted at least ten times. This sequence joins TRBV7-2 and TRBJ2-7; D possibly corresponds to TRBD1 (5 bases). The germline V gene encodes CDR1 SGHTA and CDR2 FQGNSA. The CDR3 is 14 amino acids. Trimming took off 5 bases at V and 3 bases at J, with 14 bases between the two ends. The CDR3 region is CASSHRTRSYEQYF. The CDR3 nucleotides read TGTGCCAGCAGCCATCGGACAAGAAGCTACGAGCAGTACTTC. The whole variable domain, remainder taken from reference TRBV7-2 and TRBJ2-7, is GAGVSQSPSNKVTEKGKDVELRCDPISGHTALYWYRQSLGQGLEFLIYFQGNSAPDKSGLPSDRFSAERTGGSVSTLTIQRTQQEDSAVYLCASSHRTRSYEQYFGPGTRLTVT.

This clonotype was counted a single time. J is TRBJ1-1 and V is TRBV25-1, with no clear D. The CDR3 is made up of 12 amino acids. Germline CDR1 MGHDK, CDR2 SYGVNS. Trimming stripped 0 bases from V and 8 bases from J, with 7 bases between. The CDR3 DNA sequence: TGTGCCAGCAGTGAATATGGCCCCGAAGCTTTCTTT. This codes for CASSEYGPEAFF.

This clonotype has ten or more counts. The chain carries TRBV2 and TRBJ1-1; tentatively, D is TRBD1 (6 bases). Germline values: CDR1 SNHLY, CDR2 FYNNEI. The CDR3 is 16 residues long. The germline V and J ends were trimmed by 1 base and 4 bases, with 16 bases remaining between them. The CDR3 nucleotides read TGTGCCAGCAGTGAAGGGGCCGGCAGGGGAAGCACTGAAGCTTTCTTT. Residues: CASSEGAGRGSTEAFF.

This clonotype was seen only a few times. This chain joins TRBV29-1 and TRBJ1-1; D is possibly TRBD1 (5 bases). The germline V gene has CDR1 SQVTM and CDR2 ANQGSEA. V gave up 3 bases and J gave up 4 bases, with 21 bases separating them. The CDR3 loop spans 16 amino acids. CDR3: CSVERDPGGGSTEAFF. CDR3 in DNA: TGCAGCGTTGAGAGGGATCCGGGGGGAGGATCCACTGAAGCTTTCTTT.

This chain uses TRBV19 with TRBJ2-7; weak D call: TRBD1 (6 bases). Deletions cut 6 bases from V and 5 bases from J, with 14 bases between. The CDR3 is made up of 13 amino acids. The germline V gene has CDR1 LNHDA and CDR2 SQIVND (reference sequence). The CDR3 region is CASSPIEGDEQYF. The CDR3 DNA is TGTGCCAGTAGCCCAATTGAGGGGGACGAGCAGTACTTC.

This clonotype came up many times. This chain connects TRBV7-9 to TRBJ1-6; D possibly corresponds to TRBD1 (5 bases). Germline V gives CDR1 SEHNR, CDR2 FQNEAQ (reference sequence). V lost 1 base and J 6 bases, leaving 7 bases between the germline ends. The CDR3 runs 14 residues. CDR3 region: CASSLGGVNSPLHF. CDR3 sequence (DNA): TGTGCCAGCAGCTTAGGAGGGGTTAATTCACCCCTCCACTTT.

The table lists this clonotype with many counts. The chain is built from TRBV7-2 and TRBJ2-5; unclear D gene. The CDR3 length is 14 residues. Per germline, CDR1 SGHTA and CDR2 FQGNSA. V shed 6 bases and J shed 2 bases, with 13 bases lying between them. CDR3 residues: CASSPLGWQETQYF. Written as DNA, the CDR3 is TGTGCCAGCAGTCCCCTGGGGTGGCAAGAGACCCAGTACTTC.

The chain combines TRBV3-1 with TRBJ2-7; D uncertain. This CDR3 has 15 amino acids. Germline V gene sequence: CDR1 LGHDT, CDR2 YNNKEL (reference sequence). The germline V and J ends were trimmed by 0 bases and 2 bases, with 11 bases remaining between them. The CDR3, as DNA: TGTGCCAGCAGCCAAGATTTGGGGTATCCCTACGAGCAGTACTTC. Translating gives CASSQDLGYPYEQYF.

The chain recombines TRBV12-3 or TRBV12-4 with TRBJ1-3; D is unresolved. The CDR3 is 16 amino acids. Trimming took off 0 bases at V and 2 bases at J, with 11 bases between the two ends. This chain's CDR3 is CASSLASTGTGNTIYF. CDR3 in DNA: TGTGCCAGCAGTTTAGCGTCTACGGGCACTGGAAACACCATATATTTT.

This clonotype has ten or more counts. The CDR3 DNA sequence: TGTGCCAGCAGTGACAGGACTGTGGGGCAAGAGACCCAGTACTTC. Translating gives CASSDRTVGQETQYF. The gene calls are TRBV25-1 and TRBJ2-5, with TRBD2 as a possible D gene (5 bases). CDR1 and CDR2 (germline): MGHDK, SYGVNS. The CDR3 length is 15 residues. V lost 3 bases, J lost 2 bases, and 13 bases lay in between.

This clonotype came up many times. This chain connects TRBV19 to TRBJ2-7, with 11 bases lining up with TRBD1. J lost 7 bases, V lost 5 bases, and 7 bases had no gene match. The CDR3 length is 14 residues. The germline gives CDR1 LNHDA, CDR2 SQIVND (reference sequence). The CDR3 is CASSFGQGAEEQYF. In nucleotides, the CDR3 is TGTGCCAGTAGTTTCGGACAGGGGGCAGAAGAGCAGTACTTC.

This rearrangement joins TRBV9 to TRBJ1-5, with 7 bases aligning to TRBD1. Germline CDR1 reads SGDLS; CDR2 reads YYNGEE. The CDR3 contains 15 residues. V lost 3 bases, J lost 14 bases, and 17 bases stayed unmatched. The CDR3 here is CASSATGQEGLDEHF. The DNA of the CDR3 is TGTGCCAGCAGCGCAACAGGACAGGAAGGCTTAGACGAGCATTTT. Complete variable domain (other parts from reference TRBV9 and TRBJ1-5): DSGVTQTPKHLITATGQRVTLRCSPRSGDLSVYWYQQSLDQGLQFLIQYYNGEERAKGNILERFSAQQFPDLHSELNLSSLELGDSALYFCASSATGQEGLDEHFGDGTRLSIL.

This clonotype showed up many times. The V call is TRBV11-2, the J call TRBJ1-2; TRBD1 matches 8 bases. Germline loops: CDR1 SGHAT, CDR2 FQNNGV. The V gene end was trimmed by 5 bases and the J gene end by 6 bases; junction bases not matched to a gene: 2. CDR3 size: 12 residues. This chain's CDR3 is CASSKTGDGYTF. DNA for the CDR3: TGTGCCAGCAGCAAGACAGGGGATGGCTACACCTTC.

A few counts support this clonotype. CDR3 in amino acids: CASSLMPSYEQYF. The DNA of the CDR3 is TGTGCCAGCAGTTTAATGCCGTCCTACGAGCAGTACTTC. The chain uses TRBV28 and TRBJ2-7; D is unresolved. V dropped 2 bases and J dropped 1 base, with 6 bases sitting between them. Germline loops: CDR1 MDHEN, CDR2 SYDVKM. This CDR3 is built from 13 residues. The full variable domain, in which reference TRBV28 and TRBJ2-7 provide the parts outside the CDR3, is DVKVTQSSRYLVKRTGEKVFLECVQDMDHENMFWYRQDPGLGLRLIYFSYDVKMKEKGDIPEGYSVSREKKERFSLILESASTNQTSMYLCASSLMPSYEQYFGPGTRLTVT.

This clonotype was counted only a few times. The chain combines TRBV12-3 or TRBV12-4 with TRBJ1-5, with D unresolved. Between the trimmed V and J ends, which lost 7 bases and 1 base, there was a span of 14 bases. The CDR3 has 15 residues. As DNA, the CDR3 is TGTGCCAGCACCCTTCAAGCTGGAAGCAATCAGCCCCAGCATTTT. Its protein product is CASTLQAGSNQPQHF.

This clonotype was found once. Possible read error: a much larger clone is one base away. The V and J genes are TRBV7-2 and TRBJ2-7, with 11 bases aligning to TRBD2. CDR1 and CDR2 (germline): SGHTA, FQGNSA. This CDR3 is 17 amino acids long. The CDR3 is CASSLAGPLAGEYGQYF. The CDR3 DNA is TGTGCCAGCAGCTTAGCAGGGCCACTAGCGGGGGAGTACGGGCAGTACTTC. Drawing the rest from reference TRBV7-2 and TRBJ2-7, the complete variable domain is GAGVSQSPSNKVTEKGKDVELRCDPISGHTALYWYRQSLGQGLEFLIYFQGNSAPDKSGLPSDRFSAERTGGSVSTLTIQRTQQEDSAVYLCASSLAGPLAGEYGQYFGPGTRLTVT.

The J gene is TRBJ2-7, the V gene TRBV4-3, with D possibly being TRBD1 (6 bases). V shed 0 bases and J shed 0 bases, with 12 bases lying between them. The CDR3 has 16 amino acids. Germline V gene data show CDR1 as LGHNA and CDR2 as YSLEER. CDR3: CASSQETGANSYEQYF. The CDR3 nucleotides read TGCGCCAGCAGCCAAGAGACAGGTGCTAACTCCTACGAGCAGTACTTC.